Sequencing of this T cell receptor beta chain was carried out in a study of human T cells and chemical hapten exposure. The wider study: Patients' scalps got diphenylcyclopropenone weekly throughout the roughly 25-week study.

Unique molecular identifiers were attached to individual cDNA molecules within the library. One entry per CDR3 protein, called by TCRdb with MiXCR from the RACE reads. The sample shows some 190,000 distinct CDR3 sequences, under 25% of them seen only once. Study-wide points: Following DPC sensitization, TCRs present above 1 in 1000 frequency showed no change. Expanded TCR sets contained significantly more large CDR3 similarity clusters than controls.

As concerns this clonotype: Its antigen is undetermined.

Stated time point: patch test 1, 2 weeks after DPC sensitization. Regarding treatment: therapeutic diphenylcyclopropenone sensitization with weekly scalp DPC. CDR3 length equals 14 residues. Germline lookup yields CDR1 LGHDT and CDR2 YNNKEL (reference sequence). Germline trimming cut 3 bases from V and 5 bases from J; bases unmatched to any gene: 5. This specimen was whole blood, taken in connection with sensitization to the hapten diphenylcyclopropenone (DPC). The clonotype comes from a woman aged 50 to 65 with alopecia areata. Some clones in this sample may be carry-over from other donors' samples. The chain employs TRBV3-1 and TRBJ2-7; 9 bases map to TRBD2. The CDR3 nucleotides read TGTGCCAGCAGCCATCCTAGCGGGATCGACGAGCAGTACTTC. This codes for CASSHPSGIDEQYF.